Reported below is one TCR beta chain. This clonotype came up many times. Its antigen is still unknown. Base quality data are lacking; no much larger clone is found one base away. The data originate from a study of chronic HIV infection and antiretroviral therapy (dated by TCRdb to 2014 to 2015). The library was built by means of 5' RACE. These reads were obtained on an Illumina MiSeq. Starting from the raw public reads, TCRdb applied fastp trimming at Q25, assembled clones with MiXCR and retained in-frame beta chains. Entries that share a CDR3 protein sequence are merged under the most common genes and DNA. This sample lists approximately 30,000 distinct CDR3 sequences; about 9.6% were detected once. The top ten hold 2.5% of the sample. V has 4 bases trimmed and J has 1 base trimmed; junction bases matching no gene number 1. Including the terminal cysteine and phenylalanine, the CDR3 comprises 13 residues. The read is trimmed to its CDR3 DNA, 39 bases read in frame from base 1. Looking up the germline V gene yields CDR1 SGHTA and CDR2 FQGNSA.

The chain is assembled from TRBV7-2 and TRBJ2-7, with TRBD1 identical over 7 junction bases. The sequence derives from an adult who had HIV and had not received antiretroviral therapy, or was an uninfected healthy control (not recorded which). The material sequenced was peripheral blood. The sequenced DNA: TGTGCCAGCAGCTCCAGGGGGTCCTACGAGCAGTACTTC. This translates into CASSSRGSYEQYF.